This T cell receptor beta chain came from a study of PD-L1 blockade in urothelial cancer. Study at large: In the mid-2010s, patients got going on atezolizumab, taking 1,200 mg intravenously every 3 weeks.

Here immunoSEQ multiplex PCR was the method, and the copy in TCRdb shows in-frame clones only, minus some. The data contain 15,000 to 20,000 clones, around 81% of them singletons. The time point was: peripheral blood 6 weeks after treatment start. The clonotype was recovered from a man aged 45-65 years with urothelial cancer. The starting material was PBMCs, obtained around atezolizumab (anti-PD-L1) treatment.

The CDR3 DNA follows: TGCGCCAGCTGGGACAGGGGGGCCAAAAACATTCAGTACTTC. Residues: CASWDRGAKNIQYF. The J gene is TRBJ2-4, the V gene TRBV5-1; TRBD1 aligns across 11 bases. The germline V gene encodes CDR1 SGHRS and CDR2 YFSETQ. The length of the CDR3 is 14 residues. The trim removed 7 bases at V and 1 base at J, leaving 1 base unmatched.